This paragraph covers one TCR beta chain sequence. As yet, its antigen is unknown. The data stem from a study of Graves' ophthalmopathy and Graves' hyperthyroidism. RNA served as the template for amplifying TCR beta CDR3 regions. HTBI-primed RT-PCR formed the first round, and a multiplex PCR formed the second. MiXCR was run by TCRdb on the multiplex PCR reads, yielding one entry per CDR3 protein. Altogether 600,000 to 950,000 distinct CDR3 sequences are present, 40% being singletons, with the ten largest covering about 40%. General observations from the study: This model predicted ophthalmopathy progression (sensitivity 70.59%, specificity about 72%).

V lost 5 bases to trimming and J lost 4 bases; unmatched junction nucleotides: 4. The germline V gene has CDR1 SGHTA and CDR2 FQGNSA. CDR3 length equals 13 residues. The rearrangement links TRBV7-2 to TRBJ1-2, with TRBD1 matching 7 bases. The TCR originated in an adult man with Graves' ophthalmopathy. The sample was peripheral blood. This CDR3 reads CASSLDRIYGYTF. For the CDR3, the DNA is TGTGCCAGCAGCCTGGACAGGATCTATGGCTACACCTTC.